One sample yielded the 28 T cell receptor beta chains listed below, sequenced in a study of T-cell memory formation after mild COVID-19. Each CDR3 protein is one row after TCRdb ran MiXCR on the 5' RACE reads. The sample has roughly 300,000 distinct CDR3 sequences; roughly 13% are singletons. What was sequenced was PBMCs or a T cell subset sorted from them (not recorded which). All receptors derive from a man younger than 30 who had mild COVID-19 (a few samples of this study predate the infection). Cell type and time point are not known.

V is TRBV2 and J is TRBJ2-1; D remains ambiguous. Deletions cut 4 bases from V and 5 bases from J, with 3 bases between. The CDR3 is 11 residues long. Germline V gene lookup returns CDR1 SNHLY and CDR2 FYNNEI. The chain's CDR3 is CASSVHNEQFF. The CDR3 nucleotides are TGTGCCAGCAGTGTCCACAATGAGCAGTTCTTC.

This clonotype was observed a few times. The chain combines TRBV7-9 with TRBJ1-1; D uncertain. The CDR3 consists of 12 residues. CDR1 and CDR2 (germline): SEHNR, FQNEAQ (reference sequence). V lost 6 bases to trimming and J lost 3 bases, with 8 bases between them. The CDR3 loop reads CASSSAHTEAFF. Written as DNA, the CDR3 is TGTGCCAGCAGTTCAGCCCACACTGAAGCTTTCTTT.

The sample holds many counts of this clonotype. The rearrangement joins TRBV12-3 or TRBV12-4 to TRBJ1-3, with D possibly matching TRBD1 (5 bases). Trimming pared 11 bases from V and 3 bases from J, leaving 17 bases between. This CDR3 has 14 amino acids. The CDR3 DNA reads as TGTGCCGGGGGAAGGGCGCCGCTTGGAAACACCATATATTTT. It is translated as CAGGRAPLGNTIYF.

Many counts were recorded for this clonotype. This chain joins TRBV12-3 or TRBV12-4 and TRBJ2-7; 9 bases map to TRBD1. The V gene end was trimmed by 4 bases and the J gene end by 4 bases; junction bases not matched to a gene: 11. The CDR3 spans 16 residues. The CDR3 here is CASSSGEGQGSYEQYF. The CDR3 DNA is TGTGCCAGCAGTTCTGGAGAGGGACAGGGATCGTACGAGCAGTACTTC.

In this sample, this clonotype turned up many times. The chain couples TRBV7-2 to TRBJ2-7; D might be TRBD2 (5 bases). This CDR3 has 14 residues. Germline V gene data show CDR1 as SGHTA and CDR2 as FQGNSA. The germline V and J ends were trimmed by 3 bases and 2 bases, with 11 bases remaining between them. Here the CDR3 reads CASSFLAGPYEQYF. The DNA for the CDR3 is TGTGCCAGCAGCTTTCTAGCAGGTCCCTACGAGCAGTACTTC.

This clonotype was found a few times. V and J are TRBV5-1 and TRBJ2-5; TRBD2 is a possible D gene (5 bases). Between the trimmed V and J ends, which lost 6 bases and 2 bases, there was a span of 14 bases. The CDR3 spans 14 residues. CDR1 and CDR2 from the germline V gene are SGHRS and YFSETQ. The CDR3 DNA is TGCGCCAGCACCGGAGGAGCGGTTCAAGAGACCCAGTACTTC. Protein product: CASTGGAVQETQYF.

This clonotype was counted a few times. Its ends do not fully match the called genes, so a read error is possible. CDR3 sequence reads: CASSPSPTGVSTDTQYF. The CDR3 DNA follows: TGTGCTAGCAGCCCTAGCCCAACAGGAGTTAGCACAGATACGCAGTATTTT. The V and J genes are TRBV7-7 and TRBJ2-3; D is tentatively TRBD1 or TRBD2 (5 bases each). This CDR3 region has 17 residues. Germline V gene data show CDR1 as SSHAT and CDR2 as FNYEAQ (reference sequence).

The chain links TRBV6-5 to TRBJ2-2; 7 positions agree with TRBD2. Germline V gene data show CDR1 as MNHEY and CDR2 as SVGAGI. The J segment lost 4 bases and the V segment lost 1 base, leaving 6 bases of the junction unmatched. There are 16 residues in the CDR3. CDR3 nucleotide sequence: TGTGCCAGCAGTTACTGGGGGGGTGAAGGCACCGGGGAGCTGTTTTTT. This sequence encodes CASSYWGGEGTGELFF.

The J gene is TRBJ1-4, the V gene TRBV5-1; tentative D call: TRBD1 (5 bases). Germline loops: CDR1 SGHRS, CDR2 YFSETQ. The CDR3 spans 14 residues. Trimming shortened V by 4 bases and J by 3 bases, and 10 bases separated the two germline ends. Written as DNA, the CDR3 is TGCGCCAGCAGCCTGGGACGGCCTAATGAAAAACTGTTTTTT. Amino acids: CASSLGRPNEKLFF.

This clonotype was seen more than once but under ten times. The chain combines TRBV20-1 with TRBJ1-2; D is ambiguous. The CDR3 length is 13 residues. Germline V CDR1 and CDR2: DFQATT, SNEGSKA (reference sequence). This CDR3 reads CSGVRFGNYGYTF. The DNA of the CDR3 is TGCAGCGGGGTGAGGTTCGGTAACTATGGCTACACCTTC.

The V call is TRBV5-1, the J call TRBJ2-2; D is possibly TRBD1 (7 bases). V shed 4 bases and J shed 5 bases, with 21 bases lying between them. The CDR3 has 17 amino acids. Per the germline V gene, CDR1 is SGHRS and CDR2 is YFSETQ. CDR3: CASSGGDSSLWTGELFF. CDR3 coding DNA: TGCGCCAGCAGCGGAGGGGACAGTAGCCTGTGGACCGGGGAGCTGTTTTTT.

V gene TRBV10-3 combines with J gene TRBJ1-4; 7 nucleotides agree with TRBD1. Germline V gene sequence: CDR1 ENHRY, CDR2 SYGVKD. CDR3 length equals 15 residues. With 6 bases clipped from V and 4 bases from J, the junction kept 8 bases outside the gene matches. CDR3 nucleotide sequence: TGTGCCATCAGCCCGTCGACAGGGAATAATGAAAAACTGTTTTTT. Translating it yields CAISPSTGNNEKLFF.

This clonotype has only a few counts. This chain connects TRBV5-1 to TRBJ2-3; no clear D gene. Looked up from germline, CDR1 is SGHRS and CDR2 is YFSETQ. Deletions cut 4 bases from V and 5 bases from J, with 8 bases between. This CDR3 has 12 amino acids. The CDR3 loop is CASSRWGDTQYF. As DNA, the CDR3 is TGCGCCAGCAGCCGCTGGGGAGATACGCAGTATTTT.

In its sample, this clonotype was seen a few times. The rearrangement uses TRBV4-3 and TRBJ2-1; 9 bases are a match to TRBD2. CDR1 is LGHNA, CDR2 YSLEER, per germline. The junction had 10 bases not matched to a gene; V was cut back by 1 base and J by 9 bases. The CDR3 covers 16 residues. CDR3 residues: CASSQAGTSPSVEQFF. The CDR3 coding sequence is TGCGCCAGCAGCCAAGCTGGGACTAGCCCATCTGTTGAGCAGTTCTTC.

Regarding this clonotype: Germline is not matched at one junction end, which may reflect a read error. Here the CDR3 DNA reads TGTGCCAGCAGCGTAGCGGGGGCCAGCAATCAGCCCCAGCATTTT. Amino acid sequence: CASSVAGASNQPQHF. The rearrangement joins TRBV7-2 to TRBJ1-5, with D tentatively TRBD1 (6 bases). The CDR3 totals 15 residues. The germline CDR1 and CDR2 sequences are SGHTA and FQGNSA.

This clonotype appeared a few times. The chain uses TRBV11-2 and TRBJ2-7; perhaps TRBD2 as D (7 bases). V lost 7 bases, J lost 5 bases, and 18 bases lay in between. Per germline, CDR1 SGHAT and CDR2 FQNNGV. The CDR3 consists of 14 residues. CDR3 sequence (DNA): TGTGCCAGCATGACTTCCCGGGGGGCTGACGAGCAGTACTTC. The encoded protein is CASMTSRGADEQYF.

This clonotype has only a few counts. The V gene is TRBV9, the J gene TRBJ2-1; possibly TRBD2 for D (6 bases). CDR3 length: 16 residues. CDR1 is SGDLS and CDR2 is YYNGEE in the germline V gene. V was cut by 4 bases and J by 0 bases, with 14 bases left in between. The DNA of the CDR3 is TGTGCCAGCAGCTTCGGCGGGGTTGGCTCCTACAATGAGCAGTTCTTC. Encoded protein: CASSFGGVGSYNEQFF. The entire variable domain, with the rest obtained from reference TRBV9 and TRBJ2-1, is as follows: DSGVTQTPKHLITATGQRVTLRCSPRSGDLSVYWYQQSLDQGLQFLIQYYNGEERAKGNILERFSAQQFPDLHSELNLSSLELGDSALYFCASSFGGVGSYNEQFFGPGTRLTVL.

CDR3 sequence (DNA): TGCAGTGCTAGAGGGTCTGGGGCCAACGTCCTGACTTTC. It is translated as CSARGSGANVLTF. The J gene is TRBJ2-6, the V gene TRBV20-1; D gene unclear. Germline V CDR1 and CDR2: DFQATT, SNEGSKA (reference sequence). With 1 base removed from V and 1 base from J, the gap between germline ends came to 2 bases. This CDR3 has 13 residues.

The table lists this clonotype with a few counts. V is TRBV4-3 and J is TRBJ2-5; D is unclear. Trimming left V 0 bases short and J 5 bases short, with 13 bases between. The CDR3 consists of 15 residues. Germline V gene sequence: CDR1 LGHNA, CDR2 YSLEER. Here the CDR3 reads CASSQESRSRETQYF. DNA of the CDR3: TGCGCCAGCAGCCAAGAGTCTCGTTCGAGGGAGACCCAGTACTTC.

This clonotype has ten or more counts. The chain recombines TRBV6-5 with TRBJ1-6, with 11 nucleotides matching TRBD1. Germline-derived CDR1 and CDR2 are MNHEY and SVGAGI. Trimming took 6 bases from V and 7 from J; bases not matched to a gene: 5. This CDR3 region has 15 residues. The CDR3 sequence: CASSRRDRGNSPLHF. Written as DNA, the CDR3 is TGTGCCAGCAGCAGACGGGACAGGGGGAATTCACCCCTCCACTTT.

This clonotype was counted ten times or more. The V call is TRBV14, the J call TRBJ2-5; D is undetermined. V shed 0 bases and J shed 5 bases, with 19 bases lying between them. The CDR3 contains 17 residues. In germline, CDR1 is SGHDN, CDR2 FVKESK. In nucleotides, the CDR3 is TGTGCCAGCAGCCAAGATATTAAGGCCTTTCGCCACGAGACCCAGTACTTC. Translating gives CASSQDIKAFRHETQYF.

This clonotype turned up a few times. CDR3 coding DNA: TGCAGTGCTAGGGGCGGGGCGGGAGATACGCAGTATTTT. This codes for CSARGGAGDTQYF. This chain uses TRBV20-1 with TRBJ2-3; perhaps TRBD2 as D (6 bases). CDR1 is DFQATT, CDR2 SNEGSKA, per germline (reference sequence). V was pared by 3 bases and J by 5 bases, with 12 bases between. CDR3 size: 13 residues.

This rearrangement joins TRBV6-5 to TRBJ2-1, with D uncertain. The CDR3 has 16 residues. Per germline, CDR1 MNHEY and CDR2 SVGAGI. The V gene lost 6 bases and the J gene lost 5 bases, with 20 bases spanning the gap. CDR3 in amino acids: CASRRRAAYGNNEQFF. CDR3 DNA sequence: TGTGCCAGCAGGCGCCGGGCGGCATACGGCAACAATGAGCAGTTCTTC.

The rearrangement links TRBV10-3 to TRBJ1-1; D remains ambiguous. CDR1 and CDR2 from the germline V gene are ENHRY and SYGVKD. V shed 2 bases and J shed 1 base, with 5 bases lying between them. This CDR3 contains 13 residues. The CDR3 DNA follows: TGTGCCATCAGTGAGATCACGAACACTGAAGCTTTCTTT. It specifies CAISEITNTEAFF.

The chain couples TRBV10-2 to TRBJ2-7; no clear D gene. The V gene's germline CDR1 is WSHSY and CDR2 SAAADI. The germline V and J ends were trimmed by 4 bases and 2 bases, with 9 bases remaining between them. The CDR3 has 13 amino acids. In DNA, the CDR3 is TGCGCCAGCAGTGTGGCTGGCCCCTACGAGCAGTACTTC. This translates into CASSVAGPYEQYF.

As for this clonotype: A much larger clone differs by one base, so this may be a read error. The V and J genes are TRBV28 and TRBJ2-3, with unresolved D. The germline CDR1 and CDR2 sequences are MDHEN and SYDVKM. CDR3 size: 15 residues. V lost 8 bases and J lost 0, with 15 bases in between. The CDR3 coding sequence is TGTGCCAGCTCCATTGCTGCGTATAGCACAGATACGCAGTATTTT. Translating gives CASSIAAYSTDTQYF.

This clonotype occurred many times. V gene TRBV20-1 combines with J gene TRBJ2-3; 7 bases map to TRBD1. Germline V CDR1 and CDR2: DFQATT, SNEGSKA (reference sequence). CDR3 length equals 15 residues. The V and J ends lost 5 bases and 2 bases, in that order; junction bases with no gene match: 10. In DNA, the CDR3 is TGCAGTGCTGGAGGACAGGCCGAGTTCACAGATACGCAGTATTTT. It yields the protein CSAGGQAEFTDTQYF.

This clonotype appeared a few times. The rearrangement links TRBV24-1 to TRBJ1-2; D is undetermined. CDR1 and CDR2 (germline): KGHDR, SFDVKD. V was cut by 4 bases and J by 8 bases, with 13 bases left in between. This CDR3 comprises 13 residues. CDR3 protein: CATSDDSRKGYTF. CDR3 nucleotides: TGTGCCACCAGTGACGACTCGCGTAAGGGCTACACCTTC.